This T cell receptor (beta chain) was captured in a study of beta chain features in type 1 diabetes. The sequenced template was cDNA made from the entire isolated RNA. The protocol was immunoSEQ multiplex PCR, while the TCRdb copy is restricted to in-frame clones and leaves out a portion. The table shows hundreds of thousands of clones, with roughly a tenth occurring only once. A sort by CD45RO/CCR7/CD25/CD127/CD95/CD27 yielded CD4+ naive, central memory, regulatory and stem cell-like memory cells. Study-wide results and limits: TCRB CDR3 length was moderately but significantly reduced in all four CD4+ subsets of Type 1 diabetes patients. Patients' naive, central memory and regulatory TCRB repertoires appeared more alike than those of healthy donors. VDJ junctions in type 1 diabetes patients carried more deletions and fewer insertions. These data did not resolve whether HLA type affects TCRB rearrangement.

Unmatched junction bases numbered 3, after V lost 3 bases and J lost 5 bases. Germline lookup yields CDR1 SGDLS and CDR2 YYNGEE. The CDR3 has 13 amino acids. On this clone: The antigen is unknown.

This receptor was obtained from a man aged 25 to 45 with type 1 diabetes. The gene calls are TRBV9 and TRBJ1-1; 8 nucleotides agree with TRBD1. Sequencing was done on a sample of naive CD4+ T cells from blood. As DNA, the CDR3 is TGTGCCAGCAGCGGAACAGGGGGAACTGAAGCTTTCTTT. This gives the protein CASSGTGGTEAFF.